The TCR beta chain described here comes from a study of blood T cell repertoires in COVID-19. About the study: Whether acute or convalescent, the COVID-19 samples came from the United States, Italy and Spain. From T cells, B-cell-depleted T cells, or PBMCs came the material, which was cDNA or gDNA.

Germline V gene lookup returns CDR1 MNHEY and CDR2 SVGAGI. V was clipped by 2 bases and J by 5 bases, with 9 bases between them. CDR3 size: 14 residues. The method was immunoSEQ multiplex PCR; TCRdb's version includes in-frame clones alone and lacks a portion of them. The data show tens of thousands of clones, roughly 88% seen once. This sequence originates from a human donor in a cohort sampled during active COVID-19. Specimen: peripheral blood. The chain has TRBV6-5 and TRBJ1-4; D unresolved. The CDR3 sequence: CASSYGLSNEKLFF. Here the CDR3 DNA reads TGTGCCAGCAGTTACGGCTTGTCAAATGAAAAACTGTTTTTT.